This paragraph reports one T cell receptor beta chain. These data originate in a study of T cells after yellow fever vaccination. TCRdb itself ran the 5' RACE reads through MiXCR, one entry per CDR3 protein. The repertoire holds some 350,000 distinct CDR3 sequences, with approximately 4% as singletons. This CDR3 spans 16 amino acids. CDR1 is SEHNR and CDR2 is FQNEAQ in the germline V gene (reference sequence). V dropped 0 bases and J dropped 2; count of bases not matched to a gene: 4. V is TRBV7-9 and J is TRBJ2-3, with TRBD2 matching over 8 bases. This receptor was obtained from a man aged 18 to 30 who received the YFV17D yellow fever vaccine. Sequencing was performed on PBMCs, taken 5 days after the yellow fever booster vaccination. CDR3 nucleotides: TGTGCCAGCAGCTTAGCACCGGGGGGGTACACAGATACGCAGTATTTT. This translates into CASSLAPGGYTDTQYF.